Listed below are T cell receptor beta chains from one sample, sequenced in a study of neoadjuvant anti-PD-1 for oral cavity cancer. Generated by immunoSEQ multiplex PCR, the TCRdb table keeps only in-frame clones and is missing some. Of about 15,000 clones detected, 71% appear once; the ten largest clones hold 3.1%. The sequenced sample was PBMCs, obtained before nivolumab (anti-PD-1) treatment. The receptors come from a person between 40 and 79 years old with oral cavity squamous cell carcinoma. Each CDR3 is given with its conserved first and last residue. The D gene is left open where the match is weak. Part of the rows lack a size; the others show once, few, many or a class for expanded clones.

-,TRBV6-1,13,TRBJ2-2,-,CASRETNTGELFF,TGTGCCAGCAGAGAAACCAACACCGGGGAGCTGTTTTTT
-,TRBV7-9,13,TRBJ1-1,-,CASSLRASTEAFF,TGTGCCAGCAGCTTAAGGGCATCCACTGAAGCTTTCTTT
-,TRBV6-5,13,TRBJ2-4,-,CASRSDTKNIQYF,TGTGCCAGCAGATCGGACACTAAAAACATTCAGTACTTC
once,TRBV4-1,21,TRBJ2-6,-,CASSQDIKGDQNWAGANVLTF,TGCGCCAGCAGCCAAGATATAAAAGGGGATCAAAATTGGGCTGGGGCCAACGTCCTGACTTTC
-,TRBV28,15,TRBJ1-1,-,CASSTAGTQNTEAFF,TGTGCCAGCAGTACCGCCGGGACACAGAACACTGAAGCTTTCTTT
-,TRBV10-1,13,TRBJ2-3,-,CASNGGVTDTQYF,TGCGCCAGCAACGGAGGGGTCACAGATACGCAGTATTTT
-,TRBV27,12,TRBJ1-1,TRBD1,CASSFTQGVAFF,TGTGCCAGCAGTTTCACACAGGGGGTAGCTTTCTTT
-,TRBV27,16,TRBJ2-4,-,CASRDPLQGFKNIQYF,TGTGCCAGCAGGGACCCCCTCCAGGGATTCAAAAACATTCAGTACTTC
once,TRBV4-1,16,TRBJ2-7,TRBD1,CASSPLGQGFRNEQYF,TGCGCCAGCAGCCCCCTGGGACAGGGGTTTAGGAACGAGCAGTACTTC
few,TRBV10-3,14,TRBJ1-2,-,CAISEFTWTRGYTF,TGTGCCATCAGTGAGTTTACATGGACTAGGGGCTACACCTTC
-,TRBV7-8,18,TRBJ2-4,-,CASSEYPGFSRGKNIQYF,TGTGCCAGCAGCGAGTACCCAGGGTTTAGTAGAGGCAAAAACATTCAGTACTTC
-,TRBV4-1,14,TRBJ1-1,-,CASSQRGLNTEAFF,TGCGCCAGCAGCCAGCGGGGGCTGAACACTGAAGCTTTCTTT